These 24 T cell receptor beta chains were sequenced from one sample in a study of cytomegalovirus exposure and HLA in healthy donors. This PCR relied on a set of 60 Vbeta primers and 13 Jbeta primers. Only in-frame clones appear in the TCRdb table, and some are missing; sequencing was by immunoSEQ multiplex PCR. In the table there are over 250,000 clones, approximately 70% of which are singletons. Sequenced: PBMCs. These receptors all come from a female donor in good health and CMV-seronegative.

The chain carries TRBV7-9 and TRBJ1-5; TRBD1 might be the D (6 bases). The CDR3 length is 17 residues. Germline CDR1 and CDR2: SEHNR and FQNEAQ (reference sequence). The V end lost 3 bases, the J end lost 7 bases, and 22 bases lay between the germline ends. CDR3 sequence reads: CASSLAWAGVSVQPQHF. DNA for the CDR3: TGTGCCAGCAGCTTGGCATGGGCAGGGGTTTCGGTACAGCCCCAGCATTTT. The full variable domain, with the rest looked up from reference TRBV7-9 and TRBJ1-5, is DTGVSQNPRHKITKRGQNVTFRCDPISEHNRLYWYRQTLGQGPEFLTYFQNEAQLEKSRLLSDRFSAERPKGSFSTLEIQRTEQGDSAMYLCASSLAWAGVSVQPQHFGDGTRLSIL.

On this clone itself: The sample has other DNA sequences that encode this CDR3 too. V and J are TRBV2 and TRBJ2-7; the match to TRBD2 covers 9 bases. The V gene's germline CDR1 is SNHLY and CDR2 FYNNEI. V trimming: 10 bases; J trimming: 6 bases; junction bases outside the gene matches: 13. This CDR3 is 14 amino acids long. The CDR3, as DNA: TGTGCCACCGAAGCGGGAGGTACCACGGGCGAGCAGTACTTC. Its translation is CATEAGGTTGEQYF.

The chain employs TRBV7-9 and TRBJ2-7; D is perhaps TRBD1 (5 bases). V was trimmed by 2 bases and J by 4 bases, leaving 9 bases between them. From germline, CDR1 is SEHNR and CDR2 FQNEAQ (reference sequence). The CDR3 extends over 13 amino acids. CDR3 DNA: TGTGCCAGCAGCTTACCCCCAGGGTACGAGCAGTACTTC. Translated: CASSLPPGYEQYF.

J is TRBJ1-1 and V is TRBV30; D may be TRBD1 (5 bases). Trimming pared 3 bases from V and 1 base from J, leaving 15 bases between. This CDR3 has 15 amino acids. Germline V lookup: CDR1 GTSNPN, CDR2 SVGIG (reference sequence). In DNA, the CDR3 is TGTGCCTGGAGCGCCACCTCGGACAAGAACACTGAAGCTTTCTTT. It encodes CAWSATSDKNTEAFF.

This rearrangement joins TRBV11-3 to TRBJ2-1; no clear D. Germline loops: CDR1 SGHNT, CDR2 YENEEA. This CDR3 is built from 16 residues. Trimming left V 2 bases short and J 0 bases short, with 11 bases between. DNA for the CDR3: TGTGCCAGCAGCTTACTTTCGATTAGCTCCTACAATGAGCAGTTCTTC. This translates into CASSLLSISSYNEQFF.

Only a few counts were recorded for this clone. No conserved phenylalanine or tryptophan ends this CDR3, so it is likely a read error. The DNA is left out, because the CDR3 cannot be placed on it with certainty; the CDR3 is given as TCRdb lists it. CDR3 amino acids: CASSRSEV. The chain uses TRBV5-1 and TRBJ2-6; the D call of TRBD2 is as the table states it, not checked on the DNA. CDR1 SGHRS and CDR2 YFSETQ come from the germline V gene. With termini counted, the CDR3 has 8 amino acids.

The V and J genes are TRBV6-1 and TRBJ2-4; D gene unclear. In germline, CDR1 is MNHNS, CDR2 SASEGT. This CDR3 spans 13 amino acids. Between the trimmed V and J ends, which lost 2 bases and 7 bases, there was a span of 9 bases. The CDR3 is CASSEKPGNIQYF. CDR3 DNA: TGTGCCAGCAGTGAAAAACCCGGGAACATTCAGTACTTC.

V gene TRBV27 combines with J gene TRBJ1-5; the match to TRBD1 covers 8 bases. V dropped 8 bases and J dropped 2; count of bases not matched to a gene: 2. This CDR3 comprises 13 residues. The V gene's germline CDR1 is MNHEY and CDR2 SMNVEV (reference sequence). In nucleotides, the CDR3 is TGTGCCAGCGCACAGGGGGGCAATCAGCCCCAGCATTTT. It translates to CASAQGGNQPQHF.

This chain connects TRBV14 to TRBJ2-7; D is unclear. Germline V gene sequence: CDR1 SGHDN, CDR2 FVKESK. The CDR3 loop spans 12 amino acids. V lost 5 bases to trimming and J lost 10 bases, with 15 bases between them. CDR3 sequence: CASSSSPGSQYF. DNA of the CDR3: TGTGCCAGCAGCTCTTCCCCCGGGTCACAGTACTTC.

The V call is TRBV5-1, the J call TRBJ2-1; tentative D call: TRBD2 (6 bases). Trimming stripped 2 bases from V and 2 bases from J, with 11 bases between. The V gene's germline CDR1 is SGHRS and CDR2 YFSETQ. The CDR3 is 15 amino acids. CDR3 nucleotide sequence: TGCGCCAGCAGCTTCGGGAGCACTGCCTACAATGAGCAGTTCTTC. Residues: CASSFGSTAYNEQFF.

In its sample, this clone was seen once. The chain combines TRBV6-6 with TRBJ1-2; D gene ambiguous. This CDR3 comprises 15 residues. Trimming cost V 2 bases and J 6 bases, with 16 bases left between them. Germline V gene data show CDR1 as MNHNY and CDR2 as SVGAGI (reference sequence). The CDR3: CASSYREGKRDGYTF. CDR3 sequence (DNA): TGTGCCAGCAGTTACCGGGAAGGGAAACGGGATGGCTACACCTTC.

This clone was picked up a small number of times. This chain joins TRBV10-2 and TRBJ2-7; TRBD2 aligns across 8 bases. Germline lookup yields CDR1 WSHSY and CDR2 SAAADI. V shed 6 bases, J shed 0 bases, and the junction held 10 bases outside the gene matches. CDR3 length equals 16 residues. The DNA of the CDR3 is TGCGCCAGCAGGGGCCTAGCGGGTCCTAACTCCTACGAGCAGTACTTC. Translated: CASRGLAGPNSYEQYF.

The rearrangement uses TRBV5-1 and TRBJ2-7; tentatively, D is TRBD2 (7 bases). Trimming pared 0 bases from V and 5 bases from J, leaving 12 bases between. Germline CDR1 reads SGHRS; CDR2 reads YFSETQ. The CDR3 is made up of 14 amino acids. In nucleotides, the CDR3 is TGCGCCAGCAGCTTGGAGGGAGGGGGGGACGAGCAGTACTTC. It specifies CASSLEGGGDEQYF.

CDR3: CASSQPDRGMDEQYF. The DNA of the CDR3 is TGCGCCAGCAGCCAGCCCGACAGGGGCATGGACGAGCAGTACTTC. V usage is TRBV4-1 and J usage is TRBJ2-7; 8 bases agree with TRBD1. Germline V gene lookup returns CDR1 MGHRA and CDR2 YSYEKL. V was pared by 3 bases and J by 5 bases, with 9 bases of the junction left unmatched. The CDR3 runs 15 residues.

This clone is a singleton in its sample. The rearrangement links TRBV28 to TRBJ2-3; D is possibly TRBD2 (6 bases). V lost 3 bases and J lost 6, with 7 bases in between. The CDR3 loop spans 12 amino acids. Per the germline V gene, CDR1 is MDHEN and CDR2 is SYDVKM. The CDR3 coding sequence is TGTGCCAGCAGTTTGGCGGGGGATACGCAGTATTTT. Its translation: CASSLAGDTQYF.

This clone was detected a few times. The chain employs TRBV28 and TRBJ2-1; D remains unclear. Looked up from germline, CDR1 is MDHEN and CDR2 is SYDVKM. V dropped 2 bases and J dropped 0 bases, with 5 bases sitting between them. The CDR3 is 14 residues long. CDR3 residues: CASSLSDSYNEQFF. Here the CDR3 DNA reads TGTGCCAGCAGTTTAAGCGACTCCTACAATGAGCAGTTCTTC.

CDR3 in amino acids: CASSSPGETQYF. The CDR3 bases are TGTGCCAGCAGCTCTCCAGGCGAGACCCAGTACTTC. The chain links TRBV7-2 to TRBJ2-5; the D is unclear. V gave up 4 bases and J gave up 5 bases, with 8 bases separating them. This CDR3 is 12 amino acids long. CDR1 is SGHTA and CDR2 is FQGNSA in the germline V gene.

V gene TRBV14 combines with J gene TRBJ2-2; D is unresolved. This CDR3 region has 16 residues. Trimming left V 2 bases short and J 5 bases short, with 15 bases between. Germline assignment: CDR1 SGHDN and CDR2 FVKESK. CDR3 nucleotide sequence: TGTGCCAGCAGCCAAAATTTCGGAGTTGGGACCGGGGAGCTGTTTTTT. This codes for CASSQNFGVGTGELFF.

This clone was seen only a few times. The chain uses TRBV23-1 and TRBJ2-1; 7 bases fit TRBD2. TRBV23-1 is identified as an open reading frame with a role that is uncertain. Trimming at V came to 4 bases and at J to 7 bases, leaving 16 bases not matched to a gene. This CDR3 spans 17 amino acids. CDR3 DNA: TGCGCCAGCAGTCTCCCCCCCGTAGGGCGGGGGATGAATGAGCAGTTCTTC. Encoded protein: CASSLPPVGRGMNEQFF.

The sample holds one count of this clone. This rearrangement joins TRBV2 to TRBJ2-1; D remains ambiguous. CDR1 and CDR2 from the germline V gene are SNHLY and FYNNEI. The CDR3 is made up of 15 amino acids. V dropped 2 bases and J dropped 8 bases, with 16 bases sitting between them. CDR3 DNA: TGTGCCAGCAGTGAAATTCTAGAATTCGGCGATGAGCAGTTCTTC. This gives the protein CASSEILEFGDEQFF.

The rearrangement uses TRBV30 and TRBJ1-5; D perhaps matches TRBD1 (6 bases). CDR3 length: 13 amino acids. CDR1 is GTSNPN and CDR2 is SVGIG in the germline V gene (reference sequence). Deletions cut 1 base from V and 2 bases from J, with 6 bases between. This CDR3 reads CAWSGGRNQPQHF. DNA for the CDR3: TGTGCCTGGAGTGGGGGGCGCAATCAGCCCCAGCATTTT.

The chain joins TRBV5-6 to TRBJ2-5; 10 nucleotides line up with TRBD2. The last part of the DNA fits TRBJ2-7 better; the J call may be wrong. This CDR3 is built from 17 residues. Germline lookup yields CDR1 SGHDT and CDR2 YYEEEE. This chain's CDR3 is CASSPIVKREGEGEQYF. The CDR3 DNA reads TGTGCCAGCAGCCCGATTGTAAAGCGGGAGGGCGAGGGCGAGCAGTACTTC.

The gene calls are TRBV28 and TRBJ1-5; tentative D call: TRBD1 (6 bases). Germline CDR1 MDHEN, CDR2 SYDVKM. The CDR3 is 13 residues long. Trimming removed 6 bases from V and 6 bases from J, with 12 bases in between. The CDR3 region has the DNA TGTGCCAGCAGCCTAGGACAGACTCAGCCCCAGCATTTT. It encodes CASSLGQTQPQHF.

J is TRBJ2-7 and V is TRBV18; a weak D match, TRBD2 (6 bases). The germline V and J ends were trimmed by 3 bases and 4 bases, with 7 bases remaining between them. The CDR3 contains 12 residues. CDR1 KGHSH and CDR2 LQKENI come from the germline V gene. The CDR3 reads CASSPRGYEQYF. The CDR3 DNA sequence: TGTGCCAGCTCACCCCGGGGGTACGAGCAGTACTTC. The full variable domain, rest sourced from reference TRBV18 and TRBJ2-7, is NAGVMQNPRHLVRRRGQEARLRCSPMKGHSHVYWYRQLPEEGLKFMVYLQKENIIDESGMPKERFSAEFPKEGPSILRIQQVVRGDSAAYFCASSPRGYEQYFGPGTRLTVT.